The T cell receptor (beta chain) described here comes from a study of vaccination effects on CD4 cells after COVID-19. General observations from the study: Marked clonal contraction was seen in infection- and vaccine-induced clones late after vaccination.

This CDR3 comprises 13 residues. V lost 5 bases to trimming and J lost 3 bases, with 11 bases between them. In the ViraFEST assay, antigen-specific CD4+ clonotypes were identified by expansion after peptide-pool stimulation. When ten to eleven days of culture had elapsed, CD4+ T cells were isolated. All vaccine recipients tested negative for nucleocapsid antibodies and had never contracted SARS-CoV-2 infection. This clone was observed a single time. The antigen remains undetermined. Measured with immunoSEQ multiplex PCR; TCRdb has only the in-frame clones, and not every one. The table lists 27,000 or so clones, 55% to 75% of them singletons.

This clonotype was obtained from a human donor who received a COVID-19 vaccine. The J gene is TRBJ2-7, the V gene TRBV12-3 or TRBV12-4; D gene unclear. The sample was CD4+ T cells from PBMCs cultured with SARS-CoV-2 spike peptides, taken before COVID-19 vaccination. CDR3 nucleotides: TGTGCCAGCAGTGCGGACGGCCTCTACGAGCAGTACTTC. It specifies CASSADGLYEQYF.